Below are 6 T cell receptor beta chains sequenced from a single sample in a study of beta chain features in type 1 diabetes. Study-wide points: All four CD4+ subsets from Type 1 diabetes patients carried moderately but significantly shorter TCRB CDR3s.

Expressed TCRB transcripts were sequenced because the entire RNA isolate underwent reverse transcription. The protocol was immunoSEQ multiplex PCR, while the TCRdb copy is restricted to in-frame clones and leaves out a portion. The repertoire holds 500,000 to 800,000 clones, with about an eighth as singletons. No cognate antigen is known for these TCRs. Sequencing was carried out using naive CD4+ T cells from blood. The receptors shown here come from a man younger than 40 with type 1 diabetes.

The table lists this clone with a few counts. The chain is built from TRBV2 and TRBJ2-2, with D tentatively TRBD2 (5 bases). Per the germline V gene, CDR1 is SNHLY and CDR2 is FYNNEI. V shed 11 bases and J shed 5 bases, with 18 bases lying between them. The CDR3 has 14 amino acids. The CDR3 bases are TGTGCCCTCAAAGAGGGCACCACTACCGGGGAGCTGTTTTTT. Its translation is CALKEGTTTGELFF.

Comments on this clone: The sample carries other DNA sequences with the same CDR3. This sequence joins TRBV7-7 and TRBJ2-3, with 10 positions matching TRBD2. In germline, CDR1 is SSHAT, CDR2 FNYEAQ (reference sequence). CDR3 length equals 15 residues. After removal of 5 bases from V and 3 bases from J, the junction contained 5 bases not matched to a gene. The CDR3 region is CASSVTSGTTDTQYF. The CDR3 DNA follows: TGTGCCAGCAGCGTTACTAGCGGGACGACAGATACGCAGTATTTT. The complete variable domain, with remaining parts taken from reference TRBV7-7 and TRBJ2-3, reads GAGVSQSPRYKVTKRGQDVTLRCDPISSHATLYWYQQALGQGPEFLTYFNYEAQPDKSGLPSDRFSAERPEGSISTLTIQRTEQRDSAMYRCASSVTSGTTDTQYFGPGTRLTVL.

The chain carries TRBV29-1 and TRBJ2-1, with D perhaps assigned TRBD1 or TRBD2 (5 bases each). CDR1 SQVTM and CDR2 ANQGSEA come from the germline V gene. The CDR3 is 15 amino acids. Trimming removed 8 bases at V and 0 bases at J, with 17 bases between. The CDR3 coding sequence is TGCAGCCTGGGGACCGCTTCTCCCTCCTACAATGAGCAGTTCTTC. It codes for CSLGTASPSYNEQFF.

Comment on this clone: The sample has other DNA sequences that encode this CDR3 too. This chain joins TRBV19 and TRBJ2-6; D ambiguous. This CDR3 spans 14 amino acids. Deletions cut 6 bases from V and 0 bases from J, with 6 bases between. The germline V gene has CDR1 LNHDA and CDR2 SQIVND (reference sequence). CDR3 in DNA: TGTGCCAGTAGCCGGCTCTCTGGGGCCAACGTCCTGACTTTC. Translating it yields CASSRLSGANVLTF.

The CDR3 sequence: CASSPSQGGNTEAFF. As DNA, the CDR3 is TGTGCCAGCTCACCTAGCCAGGGGGGAAACACTGAAGCTTTCTTT. This sequence joins TRBV18 and TRBJ1-1, with 7 bases lining up with TRBD1. Per germline, CDR1 KGHSH and CDR2 LQKENI. The CDR3 sequence is 15 residues long. The V gene end was trimmed by 3 bases and the J gene end by 2 bases; junction bases not matched to a gene: 6.

The chain recombines TRBV10-3 with TRBJ1-4, with no clear D. The CDR3 loop spans 12 amino acids. Trimming cost V 5 bases and J 8 bases, with 9 bases left between them. Germline V gene data show CDR1 as ENHRY and CDR2 as SYGVKD. The CDR3 region has the DNA TGTGCCATCAGTAAACCTCAGGAAAAACTGTTTTTT. Its protein is CAISKPQEKLFF.